This is a list of T cell receptor beta chains from one sample in a study of blood T cell repertoires in COVID-19. Only in-frame clones appear in the TCRdb table, and some are missing; sequencing was by immunoSEQ multiplex PCR. The repertoire holds about 280,000 clones, roughly 86% seen once, with approximately 8.5% in the top ten. Sequences were obtained from peripheral blood. These TCRs come from a man between 18 and 29 years old with active or convalescent COVID-19. CDR3s leave out the opening cysteine and the closing phenylalanine or tryptophan. Each record gives: clone size, V gene, J gene, CDR3 length, CDR3 protein. Not every row has a clone size; where given, it reads once, few, many or a size class.

size: .
V: TRBV6-2/TRBV6-3
J: TRBJ1-6
length: 14
CDR3: ASSARGLTYNSPLH

size: .
V: TRBV9
J: TRBJ1-4
length: 15
CDR3: ASSVALGTGRGEKLF

size: .
V: TRBV9
J: TRBJ2-1
length: 13
CDR3: ASDRTGGRLNEQF

size: .
V: TRBV7-8
J: TRBJ1-4
length: 14
CDR3: ASSFTLGTGFEKLF

size: .
V: TRBV2
J: TRBJ1-2
length: 12
CDR3: ASTLDSGIVGYT

size: once
V: TRBV10-3
J: TRBJ1-2
length: 11
CDR3: AISEVTGNGYT

size: .
V: TRBV10-3
J: TRBJ1-2
length: 14
CDR3: AISAGRDAANYGYT

size: .
V: TRBV6-4
J: TRBJ2-3
length: 10
CDR3: ASSDNGDTQY

size: .
V: TRBV5-1
J: TRBJ2-5
length: 14
CDR3: ASSLGVRGFQETQY

size: .
V: TRBV12-3/TRBV12-4
J: TRBJ1-4
length: 10
CDR3: ASSPYSEKLF

size: .
V: TRBV9
J: TRBJ2-7
length: 14
CDR3: ASSALGAKGDYEQY

size: .
V: TRBV19
J: TRBJ2-7
length: 11
CDR3: ASSKSRQLQQY

size: .
V: TRBV2
J: TRBJ2-4
length: 12
CDR3: ASTQDRGGDIQY

size: .
V: TRBV3-1/TRBV3-2
J: TRBJ1-6
length: 13
CDR3: ASSTYGEYNSPLH

size: .
V: TRBV18
J: TRBJ2-1
length: 11
CDR3: ASSPNGNDEQF

size: .
V: TRBV9
J: TRBJ2-2
length: 14
CDR3: ASSVQRGGLTGELF

size: .
V: TRBV25-1
J: TRBJ1-3
length: 13
CDR3: ASSEGRAHGNTIY

size: .
V: TRBV15
J: TRBJ1-2
length: 13
CDR3: ATRGQGARPYGYT

size: .
V: TRBV6-5
J: TRBJ2-7
length: 13
CDR3: ASSPTWTGSYEQY

size: .
V: TRBV2
J: TRBJ1-6
length: 12
CDR3: ASRPGQGSSPLH

size: .
V: TRBV7-6
J: TRBJ1-6
length: 14
CDR3: ASSPSSGGVNSPLH

size: few
V: TRBV7-9
J: TRBJ1-4
length: 12
CDR3: ASSLSEGNEKLF

size: .
V: TRBV7-6
J: TRBJ2-3
length: 15
CDR3: ASSLPNSGPGIDTQY

size: .
V: TRBV11-2
J: TRBJ2-7
length: 12
CDR3: ASSIETGNYEQY

size: .
V: TRBV4-1
J: TRBJ1-5
length: 11
CDR3: ASSQQTGFPQH

size: .
V: TRBV10-3
J: TRBJ2-5
length: 14
CDR3: AISDPSGGAPETQY

size: .
V: TRBV5-1
J: TRBJ1-6
length: 15
CDR3: ASSTGTASSYNSPLH

size: many
V: TRBV11-2
J: TRBJ2-3
length: 15
CDR3: ASSLETGRGGRDTQY

size: .
V: TRBV19
J: TRBJ1-6
length: 15
CDR3: ASSWGPDRAYNSPLH

size: once
V: TRBV11-2
J: TRBJ2-7
length: 13
CDR3: ASSLEGAQPYEQY

size: .
V: TRBV6-5
J: TRBJ2-7
length: 11
CDR3: ASSYSVAYEQY

size: once
V: TRBV5-6
J: TRBJ2-2
length: 13
CDR3: ASSFVTGNTGELF

size: .
V: TRBV3-1/TRBV3-2
J: TRBJ1-3
length: 12
CDR3: ASSQQGAGNTIY

size: few
V: TRBV28
J: TRBJ1-2
length: 16
CDR3: ASSPVEGRGAPNYGYT

size: once
V: TRBV4-1
J: TRBJ2-3
length: 15
CDR3: ASSRTPSGGASDTQY

size: .
V: TRBV12-3/TRBV12-4
J: TRBJ2-1
length: 11
CDR3: ASSARVSNEQF

size: .
V: TRBV4-3
J: TRBJ1-4
length: 12
CDR3: ASSRMRTNEKLF

size: .
V: TRBV6-1
J: TRBJ2-3
length: 14
CDR3: ASSGQLGRNTDTQY

size: once
V: TRBV5-6
J: TRBJ2-7
length: 12
CDR3: ASSLDSRSYEQY

size: .
V: TRBV7-9
J: TRBJ1-6
length: 14
CDR3: ASSLDYRQSNSPLH

size: .
V: TRBV6-2/TRBV6-3
J: TRBJ2-7
length: 11
CDR3: ASSYRQSYEQY

size: .
V: TRBV9
J: TRBJ2-2
length: 14
CDR3: ASSVLGGEHTGELF

size: .
V: TRBV29-1
J: TRBJ1-2
length: 13
CDR3: SVPLGGPEGYGYT

size: .
V: TRBV5-1
J: TRBJ1-4
length: 12
CDR3: ASREGGGNEKLF

size: .
V: TRBV7-3
J: TRBJ2-3
length: 15
CDR3: ASSLKSGGGATDTQY

size: .
V: TRBV4-2
J: TRBJ2-3
length: 15
CDR3: ASSQDLSGLVLDTQY

size: .
V: TRBV7-9
J: TRBJ2-3
length: 12
CDR3: ASSLDPYTDTQY

size: .
V: TRBV12-3/TRBV12-4
J: TRBJ2-2
length: 10
CDR3: ASSPGTGELF

size: .
V: TRBV20-1
J: TRBJ2-5
length: 11
CDR3: SASLRSQETQY